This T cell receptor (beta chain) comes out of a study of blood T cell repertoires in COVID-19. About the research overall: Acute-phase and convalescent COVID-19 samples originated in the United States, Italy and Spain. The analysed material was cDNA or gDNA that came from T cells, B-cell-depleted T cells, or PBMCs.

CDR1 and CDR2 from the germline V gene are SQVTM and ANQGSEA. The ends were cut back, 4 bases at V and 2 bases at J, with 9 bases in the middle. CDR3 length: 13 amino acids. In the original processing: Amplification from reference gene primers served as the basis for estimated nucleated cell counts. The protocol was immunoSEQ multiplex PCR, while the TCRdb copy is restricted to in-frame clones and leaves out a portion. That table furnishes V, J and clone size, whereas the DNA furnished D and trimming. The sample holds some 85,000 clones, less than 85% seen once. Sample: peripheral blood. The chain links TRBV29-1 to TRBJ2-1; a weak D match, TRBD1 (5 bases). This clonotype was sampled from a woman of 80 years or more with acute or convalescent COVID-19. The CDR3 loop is CSVVRQTYNEQFF. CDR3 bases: TGCAGCGTTGTCCGACAGACCTACAATGAGCAGTTCTTC.